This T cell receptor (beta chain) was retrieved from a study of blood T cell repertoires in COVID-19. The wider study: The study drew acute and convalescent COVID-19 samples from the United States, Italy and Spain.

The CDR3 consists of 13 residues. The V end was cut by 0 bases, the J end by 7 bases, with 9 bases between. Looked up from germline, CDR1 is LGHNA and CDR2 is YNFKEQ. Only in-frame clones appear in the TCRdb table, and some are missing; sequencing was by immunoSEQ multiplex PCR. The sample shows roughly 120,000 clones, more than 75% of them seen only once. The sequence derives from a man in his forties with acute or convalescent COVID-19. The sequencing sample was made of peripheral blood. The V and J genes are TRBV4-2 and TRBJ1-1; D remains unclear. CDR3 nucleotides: TGTGCCAGCAGCCAAGAGAGAACGAGTGAAGCTTTCTTT. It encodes CASSQERTSEAFF.